One and the same sample provided the 27 T cell receptor beta chains below, sequenced in a study of OX40 agonist ivuxolimab in advanced cancers. The data were produced by immunoSEQ multiplex PCR, yet TCRdb's version contains in-frame clones alone and is incomplete. The data show 150,000 to 190,000 clones, approximately 94% seen once. Sequencing used CD4+ or CD8+ T cells sorted from blood, obtained in a trial of the OX40 agonist ivuxolimab. These TCRs come from an adult with an advanced solid tumor such as melanoma, head and neck, liver or kidney cancer.

This chain uses TRBV9 with TRBJ2-7; 9 bases fit TRBD1. With 3 bases clipped from V and 4 bases from J, the junction kept 5 bases outside the gene matches. CDR3 length: 14 residues. Germline assignment: CDR1 SGDLS and CDR2 YYNGEE. The CDR3 loop is CASSEGGQGYEQYF. The DNA for the CDR3 is TGTGCCAGCAGCGAGGGGGGACAGGGTTACGAGCAGTACTTC.

The J gene is TRBJ2-7, the V gene TRBV6-5, with D perhaps TRBD1 or TRBD2 (6 bases each). V was clipped by 2 bases and J by 3 bases, with 11 bases between them. This CDR3 region has 14 residues. The germline gives CDR1 MNHEY, CDR2 SVGAGI. The CDR3 protein is CASSYGGPHYEQYF. CDR3 DNA: TGTGCCAGCAGTTACGGGGGGCCCCACTACGAGCAGTACTTC.

This CDR3 is CASSLAGQVYNEQFF. The CDR3 nucleotides read TGCGCCAGCAGCTTGGCGGGACAGGTATACAATGAGCAGTTCTTC. This chain links TRBV5-1 with TRBJ2-1, with 8 positions matching TRBD1. Germline V gene lookup returns CDR1 SGHRS and CDR2 YFSETQ. Losses at the gene ends were 0 bases for V and 4 bases for J; bases not matched to a gene: 3. CDR3 size: 15 residues.

In its sample, this clone was seen a few times. The rearrangement links TRBV28 to TRBJ1-4; D remains ambiguous. The germline gives CDR1 MDHEN, CDR2 SYDVKM. This CDR3 is built from 15 residues. V shed 5 bases and J shed 1 base, with 11 bases lying between them. The CDR3 coding sequence is TGTGCCAGCAGTCCAAACATACTAACTAATGAAAAACTGTTTTTT. It codes for CASSPNILTNEKLFF.

This chain connects TRBV20-1 to TRBJ2-5; D gene unclear. This CDR3 is built from 11 residues. V was clipped by 1 base and J by 5 bases, with 5 bases between them. The germline V gene has CDR1 DFQATT and CDR2 SNEGSKA (reference sequence). CDR3 sequence reads: CSARVSETQYF. Written as DNA, the CDR3 is TGCAGTGCTAGAGTGTCCGAGACCCAGTACTTC.

The V gene is TRBV10-1, the J gene TRBJ2-7; 8 bases match TRBD1. Germline V CDR1 and CDR2: WNHNN, SYGVQD (reference sequence). V shed 5 bases, J shed 0 bases, and the junction held 9 bases outside the gene matches. This CDR3 spans 16 amino acids. The CDR3 sequence: CASSFKRQGPSYEQYF. CDR3 in DNA: TGCGCCAGCAGTTTCAAAAGACAGGGGCCCTCCTACGAGCAGTACTTC.

This sequence joins TRBV7-8 and TRBJ1-1; D call uncertain. The V end lost 1 base, the J end lost 5 bases, and 17 bases lay between the germline ends. In germline, CDR1 is SGHVS, CDR2 FQNEAQ. CDR3 length: 16 amino acids. CDR3 nucleotides: TGTGCCAGCAGCTTAGTTCCCCCCAGGAGAATTACTGAAGCTTTCTTT. It translates to CASSLVPPRRITEAFF.

The V call is TRBV5-8, the J call TRBJ1-4, with D possibly TRBD1 on 5 matching bases. Germline CDR1 reads SGHTS; CDR2 reads YDEGEE. The CDR3 is made up of 14 amino acids. With 4 bases removed from V and 5 bases from J, the gap between germline ends came to 12 bases. CDR3 sequence reads: CASSRDGGNEKLFF. CDR3 nucleotides: TGTGCCAGCAGCCGGGACGGGGGGAATGAAAAACTGTTTTTT.

The gene calls are TRBV6-5 and TRBJ2-1; TRBD1 agrees at 8 bases. The germline CDR1 and CDR2 sequences are MNHEY and SVGAGI. The CDR3 has 15 residues. V lost 2 bases to trimming and J lost 9 bases; unmatched junction nucleotides: 9. CDR3 protein: CASSYTDRGWSEQFF. In DNA, the CDR3 is TGTGCCAGCAGTTACACCGACAGGGGATGGAGTGAGCAGTTCTTC.

This clone appeared a single time. The genes are TRBV5-8 and TRBJ2-1; D might be TRBD2 (6 bases). V was pared by 4 bases and J by 0 bases, with 17 bases between. Germline V gene sequence: CDR1 SGHTS, CDR2 YDEGEE. The CDR3 has 17 residues. CDR3 sequence reads: CASSPSRGSSSYNEQFF. The CDR3 DNA reads TGTGCCAGCAGCCCATCCCGGGGGAGTAGCTCCTACAATGAGCAGTTCTTC. The full variable domain, in which reference TRBV5-8 and TRBJ2-1 provide the parts outside the CDR3, is EAGVTQSPTHLIKTRGQQATLRCSPISGHTSVYWYQQALGLGLQFLLWYDEGEERNRGNFPPRFSGRQFPNYSSELNVNALELEDSALYLCASSPSRGSSSYNEQFFGPGTRLTVL.

This chain connects TRBV9 to TRBJ2-3; D is tentatively TRBD1 or TRBD2 (5 bases each). The germline V and J ends were trimmed by 7 bases and 0 bases, with 15 bases remaining between them. The CDR3 consists of 15 residues. Per the germline V gene, CDR1 is SGDLS and CDR2 is YYNGEE. CDR3 sequence reads: CASAISGPSTDTQYF. The DNA of the CDR3 is TGTGCCAGCGCGATATCGGGACCTAGCACAGATACGCAGTATTTT.

CDR3 region: CAGRGTGDPNTEAFF. CDR3 in DNA: TGTGCCGGCAGGGGGACAGGGGACCCGAACACTGAAGCTTTCTTT. The chain is built from TRBV19 and TRBJ1-1, with TRBD1 matching 10 bases. Germline V gene data show CDR1 as LNHDA and CDR2 as SQIVND (reference sequence). This CDR3 spans 15 amino acids. The trim removed 11 bases at V and 1 base at J, leaving 10 bases unmatched.

This clone was recorded only once. For the CDR3, the DNA is TGCGCCAGCAGCTCCGGACGGAACCTCTTAACTAATGAAAAACTGTTTTTT. The encoded protein is CASSSGRNLLTNEKLFF. The V call is TRBV5-1, the J call TRBJ1-4; D gene unclear. The CDR3 loop spans 17 amino acids. The germline CDR1 and CDR2 sequences are SGHRS and YFSETQ. V was shortened by 3 bases and J by 1 base, with 16 bases between the two germline ends. The full variable domain, completed using reference TRBV5-1 and TRBJ1-4, is KAGVTQTPRYLIKTRGQQVTLSCSPISGHRSVSWYQQTPGQGLQFLFEYFSETQRNKGNFPGRFSGRQFSNSRSEMNVSTLELGDSALYLCASSSGRNLLTNEKLFFGSGTQLSVL.

The chain joins TRBV9 to TRBJ2-1; unclear D gene. Germline assignment: CDR1 SGDLS and CDR2 YYNGEE. The V gene lost 0 bases and the J gene lost 8 bases, with 9 bases spanning the gap. This CDR3 contains 13 residues. CDR3 in DNA: TGTGCCAGCAGCGTAGGGGGTAAGGATGAGCAGTTCTTC. It translates to CASSVGGKDEQFF.

The rearrangement uses TRBV6-5 and TRBJ2-1; D may be TRBD2 (6 bases). Germline CDR1 is MNHEY and CDR2 is SVGAGI. V was shortened by 6 bases and J by 6 bases, with 12 bases between the two germline ends. CDR3 length: 13 amino acids. The chain's CDR3 is CASSRPTSNEQFF. The DNA of the CDR3 is TGTGCCAGCAGCCGACCGACTAGCAATGAGCAGTTCTTC.

The chain joins TRBV19 to TRBJ2-7; 7 nucleotides align to TRBD1. CDR3 length equals 13 residues. CDR1 LNHDA and CDR2 SQIVND come from the germline V gene (reference sequence). With V trimmed by 6 bases and J by 1 base, 3 bases remained unmatched. Here the CDR3 DNA reads TGTGCCAGTAGATCGGGACAGTCCTACGAGCAGTACTTC. Its translation: CASRSGQSYEQYF.

V usage is TRBV15 and J usage is TRBJ2-5; possible D gene TRBD1, 5 bases. Germline loops: CDR1 LNHNV, CDR2 YYDKDF (reference sequence). CDR3 size: 12 residues. V was shortened by 9 bases and J by 1 base, with 9 bases between the two germline ends. CDR3 residues: CATGAFQETQYF. The DNA of the CDR3 is TGTGCCACAGGGGCGTTCCAAGAGACCCAGTACTTC.

The chain combines TRBV28 with TRBJ1-2; 7 nucleotides line up with TRBD1. Germline V gives CDR1 MDHEN, CDR2 SYDVKM. The CDR3 totals 13 residues. V shed 6 bases, J shed 7 bases, and the junction held 8 bases outside the gene matches. The CDR3, as DNA: TGTGCCAGCAGCTCCGGACAGGTCGCTGGCTACACCTTC. Translation gives CASSSGQVAGYTF.

V usage is TRBV7-9 and J usage is TRBJ2-5; D might be TRBD1 (6 bases). V was shortened by 5 bases and J by 2 bases, with 15 bases between the two germline ends. Germline V lookup: CDR1 SEHNR, CDR2 FQNEAQ (reference sequence). The CDR3 runs 15 residues. CDR3 DNA: TGTGCCAGCAGCCTAACAGGGATCCCACAAGAGACCCAGTACTTC. Translation gives CASSLTGIPQETQYF.

The rearrangement links TRBV7-9 to TRBJ2-7; 8 positions agree with TRBD2. V gave up 2 bases and J gave up 4 bases; unmatched junction bases: 16. This CDR3 is 18 amino acids long. From germline, CDR1 is SEHNR and CDR2 FQNEAQ (reference sequence). This CDR3 is CASSLPGFKRGQGYEQYF. In DNA form, the CDR3 reads TGTGCCAGCAGCTTACCCGGGTTTAAGCGGGGGCAGGGATACGAGCAGTACTTC.

The gene calls are TRBV7-2 and TRBJ1-2, with D perhaps TRBD1 (6 bases). V was trimmed by 0 bases and J by 4 bases, leaving 24 bases between them. The CDR3 covers 19 residues. Germline lookup yields CDR1 SGHTA and CDR2 FQGNSA. CDR3 bases: TGTGCCAGCAGCTTAGCCCAAGGGACAAGTCCTATGTTTGGCTATGGCTACACCTTC. Translation: CASSLAQGTSPMFGYGYTF.

The chain employs TRBV6-5 and TRBJ1-1; the D is unclear. The CDR3 totals 14 residues. Germline-derived CDR1 and CDR2 are MNHEY and SVGAGI. Trimming shortened V by 4 bases and J by 11 bases, and 20 bases separated the two germline ends. CDR3 region: CASSSPSGSRRAFF. CDR3 sequence (DNA): TGTGCCAGCAGTTCGCCCTCCGGGAGCCGGCGGGCTTTCTTT.

The chain joins TRBV11-2 to TRBJ1-1; 10 bases are a match to TRBD1. The length of the CDR3 is 15 residues. Germline V gives CDR1 SGHAT, CDR2 FQNNGV. Trimming at V came to 5 bases and at J to 6 bases, leaving 9 bases not matched to a gene. CDR3 loop: CASSPLTGGPPEAFF. The DNA for the CDR3 is TGTGCCAGCAGCCCCCTGACAGGGGGCCCTCCTGAAGCTTTCTTT.

The CDR3 DNA is TGTGCCAGCAGTCCCCTCCCGTGGGGGAGTGGTATTAGTTCCTACAATGAGCAGTTCTTC. As protein: CASSPLPWGSGISSYNEQFF. The rearrangement uses TRBV28 and TRBJ2-1, with D possibly being TRBD1 or TRBD2 (5 bases each). V was shortened by 5 bases and J by 1 base, with 27 bases between the two germline ends. Germline V CDR1 and CDR2: MDHEN, SYDVKM. The CDR3 covers 20 residues.

V and J are TRBV6-5 and TRBJ1-5, with 11 bases that match TRBD1. Trimming took 0 bases from V and 6 from J; bases not matched to a gene: 1. From germline, CDR1 is MNHEY and CDR2 SVGAGI. CDR3 length: 15 amino acids. The CDR3, as DNA: TGTGCCAGCAGTTACTCCGGGACAGGGGGTCAGCCCCAGCATTTT. Its translation is CASSYSGTGGQPQHF.

The chain recombines TRBV15 with TRBJ1-5, with D hard to call. CDR3 size: 12 residues. Trimming removed 0 bases from V and 8 bases from J, with 5 bases in between. CDR1 LNHNV and CDR2 YYDKDF come from the germline V gene (reference sequence). CDR3 DNA sequence: TGTGCCACCAGCAGAGATCGGGAGCCCCAGCATTTT. Translated: CATSRDREPQHF.

In this sample, this clone turned up a few times. The CDR3 region has the DNA TGTGCCAGCAGCAGGAACACCAACACTGAAGCTTTCTTT. Its protein is CASSRNTNTEAFF. The V gene is TRBV7-2, the J gene TRBJ1-1; D not certain. Germline lookup yields CDR1 SGHTA and CDR2 FQGNSA. The CDR3 is 13 residues long. V was clipped by 5 bases and J by 2 bases, with 9 bases between them.